Below are 23 T cell receptor beta chains sequenced from a single sample in a study of T cell repertoires in cytomegalovirus infection. TCRdb reprocessed the reads with MiXCR, giving one entry per CDR3 protein. The data show around 900,000 distinct CDR3 sequences, roughly a third seen once. These TCRs' antigens remain unknown. This material consisted of cultured CD8+ T cells from PBMCs, taken from culture after CMV antigen stimulation. The receptors were sampled from a human donor in good health (CMV status not recorded). Some clones in this sample may be carry-over from other donors' samples.

This chain connects TRBV6-2 or TRBV6-3 to TRBJ2-3; no clear D. Germline V gives CDR1 MNHEY, CDR2 SVGEGT. The CDR3 runs to 15 residues. Trimming pared 7 bases from V and 0 bases from J, leaving 14 bases between. Here the CDR3 DNA reads TGTGCCAGCACCCAGGACCTTCCTAGCACAGATACGCAGTATTTT. It specifies CASTQDLPSTDTQYF.

The sample holds many counts of this clonotype. The rearrangement joins TRBV7-6 to TRBJ1-1; D is possibly TRBD1 (6 bases). CDR1 is SGHVS, CDR2 FNYEAQ, per germline. The CDR3 covers 16 residues. Trimming stripped 1 base from V and 5 bases from J, with 17 bases between. CDR3 in DNA: TGTGCCAGCAGCTTAGGCTCCAGGGGTGGGGGGACTGAAGCTTTCTTT. This encodes CASSLGSRGGGTEAFF.

This clonotype was detected ten times or more. The V gene is TRBV28, the J gene TRBJ1-6; tentatively, D is TRBD1 (6 bases). Trimming pared 3 bases from V and 7 bases from J, leaving 13 bases between. The CDR3 sequence is 15 residues long. Germline V gives CDR1 MDHEN, CDR2 SYDVKM. CDR3 coding DNA: TGTGCCAGCAGTTTGGGGGGGGCTGGCAATTCACCCCTCCACTTT. Protein product: CASSLGGAGNSPLHF.

The sample holds a few counts of this clonotype. This chain uses TRBV11-2 with TRBJ2-7; D gene ambiguous. The ends were cut back, 5 bases at V and 0 bases at J, with 11 bases in the middle. The germline V gene encodes CDR1 SGHAT and CDR2 FQNNGV. The CDR3 is 14 amino acids. The CDR3 DNA sequence: TGTGCCAGCAGCACCGGCACTCGCTCCTACGAGCAGTACTTC. Its protein product is CASSTGTRSYEQYF.

This chain connects TRBV28 to TRBJ1-4; TRBD1 agrees at 7 bases. The CDR3 contains 14 residues. From germline, CDR1 is MDHEN and CDR2 SYDVKM. V trimming: 6 bases; J trimming: 8 bases; junction bases outside the gene matches: 9. CDR3 DNA sequence: TGTGCCAGCAGCGAAACAGGGGTGGAAGAAAAACTGTTTTTT. It translates to CASSETGVEEKLFF.

The gene calls are TRBV9 and TRBJ1-1; weak D call: TRBD1 (5 bases). Germline-derived CDR1 and CDR2 are SGDLS and YYNGEE. The CDR3 is 16 residues long. V lost 4 bases, J lost 1 base, and 17 bases lay in between. CDR3 region: CASSSEGIRSNTEAFF. CDR3 bases: TGTGCCAGCAGCTCTGAGGGGATAAGATCGAACACTGAAGCTTTCTTT.

The rearrangement links TRBV4-1 to TRBJ1-5; no reliable D call. V gave up 1 base and J gave up 5 bases, with 9 bases separating them. This CDR3 comprises 14 residues. CDR1 and CDR2 from the germline V gene are MGHRA and YSYEKL. CDR3 nucleotide sequence: TGCGCCAGCAGCCAAGGGGGTTACTATCAGCCCCAGCATTTT. This codes for CASSQGGYYQPQHF.

The genes are TRBV9 and TRBJ1-4; possibly TRBD1 for D (5 bases). Per germline, CDR1 SGDLS and CDR2 YYNGEE. This CDR3 region has 16 residues. The V end lost 7 bases, the J end lost 5 bases, and 21 bases lay between the germline ends. CDR3 in DNA: TGTGCCAGCGCTGGAGGCACGGGACGGCTGAATGAAAAACTGTTTTTT. It specifies CASAGGTGRLNEKLFF.

The V gene is TRBV18, the J gene TRBJ1-4; no definite D call. The ends were cut back, 0 bases at V and 3 bases at J, with 8 bases in the middle. Germline V CDR1 and CDR2: KGHSH, LQKENI. The CDR3 is 15 amino acids. The CDR3 sequence is CASSPPEIPNEKLFF. In DNA, the CDR3 is TGTGCCAGCTCACCACCGGAAATTCCTAATGAAAAACTGTTTTTT.

The J gene is TRBJ2-5, the V gene TRBV10-3; no definite D call. This CDR3 spans 14 amino acids. V shed 10 bases and J shed 1 base, with 16 bases lying between them. CDR1 is ENHRY and CDR2 is SYGVKD in the germline V gene. This CDR3 is CASGPADIQETQYF. The CDR3 DNA reads as TGTGCCAGCGGACCAGCAGATATCCAAGAGACCCAGTACTTC.

A word on this clonotype: The junction does not match germline at one end; this may be a read error. V is TRBV13 and J is TRBJ1-1, with D perhaps matching TRBD1 (6 bases). Germline values: CDR1 PRHDT, CDR2 FYEKMQ (reference sequence). CDR3 size: 14 residues. The CDR3 DNA reads as TGTGTCAGCGGGAGCCTCGGGGGGCGCGATGAAGCTTTCTTT. Its translation is CVSGSLGGRDEAFF.

The chain employs TRBV2 and TRBJ2-7; maybe TRBD2 (5 bases). This CDR3 spans 13 amino acids. V lost 3 bases and J lost 3, with 9 bases in between. In germline, CDR1 is SNHLY, CDR2 FYNNEI. The CDR3 bases are TGTGCCAGCAGTGACGGGGTAGACTACGAGCAGTACGTC. Protein sequence: CASSDGVDYEQYV.

This clonotype was detected a few times. The V gene is TRBV6-6, the J gene TRBJ2-3, with TRBD2 identical over 7 bases. The CDR3 length is 15 residues. CDR1 is MNHNY and CDR2 is SVGAGI in the germline V gene (reference sequence). V was clipped by 5 bases and J by 3 bases; unmatched bases: 8. CDR3 nucleotides: TGTGCCAGCAGTGACCGGGACTACTTTACAGATACGCAGTATTTT. Its translation is CASSDRDYFTDTQYF.

This clonotype was seen many times. The chain employs TRBV12-3 or TRBV12-4 and TRBJ2-6; 10 nucleotides agree with TRBD1. J was trimmed by 0 bases and V by 6 bases; bases with no gene match: 11. This CDR3 contains 19 residues. The CDR3 DNA reads TGTGCCAGCAGGACTACCGGGACAGGGGCCTTCTCTGGGGCCAACGTCCTGACTTTC. It is translated as CASRTTGTGAFSGANVLTF.

This chain connects TRBV9 to TRBJ2-3; possibly TRBD1 for D (5 bases). V lost 4 bases and J 3 bases, leaving 15 bases between the germline ends. The CDR3 extends over 15 amino acids. CDR1 and CDR2 (germline): SGDLS, YYNGEE. CDR3 amino acids: CASSPRQSTTDTQYF. In nucleotides, the CDR3 is TGTGCCAGCAGCCCTCGACAGAGCACGACAGATACGCAGTATTTT.

This chain connects TRBV4-2 to TRBJ1-1; no clear D gene. This CDR3 is 15 amino acids long. The germline V gene has CDR1 LGHNA and CDR2 YNFKEQ. V lost 0 bases and J lost 6, with 14 bases in between. The DNA of the CDR3 is TGTGCCAGCAGCCAAGATCACTCAAGGAGCCCTGAAGCTTTCTTT. It encodes CASSQDHSRSPEAFF.

In its sample, this clonotype was seen a few times. In nucleotides, the CDR3 is TGTGCCAGCAGCCCCCGGGAGACCTGGGCCAAAAACATTCAGTACTTC. It translates to CASSPRETWAKNIQYF. The chain has TRBV7-9 and TRBJ2-4; the D gene is possibly TRBD2 (6 bases). CDR1 is SEHNR and CDR2 is FQNEAQ in the germline V gene (reference sequence). Between the trimmed V and J ends, which lost 5 bases and 1 base, there was a span of 15 bases. The CDR3 spans 16 residues.

This clonotype was picked up a small number of times. The chain couples TRBV4-1 to TRBJ2-1, with D perhaps TRBD1 or TRBD2 (5 bases each). Germline V gene lookup returns CDR1 MGHRA and CDR2 YSYEKL. Trimming took 5 bases from V and 0 from J, leaving 14 bases between them. CDR3 length: 16 residues. CDR3 nucleotide sequence: TGCGCCAGCAGCTCTCCAGGGACGAGCTCCTACAATGAGCAGTTCTTC. This codes for CASSSPGTSSYNEQFF.

The chain links TRBV7-6 to TRBJ2-7, with TRBD1 as a possible D gene (5 bases). Germline lookup yields CDR1 SGHVS and CDR2 FNYEAQ. The V end lost 1 base, the J end lost 3 bases, and 10 bases lay between the germline ends. The CDR3 covers 14 residues. The CDR3 nucleotides are TGTGCCAGCAGCTTAGAGACGACAGTCTACGAGCAGTACTTC. This codes for CASSLETTVYEQYF. Complete variable domain (other parts from reference TRBV7-6 and TRBJ2-7): GAGVSQSPRYKVTKRGQDVALRCDPISGHVSLYWYRQALGQGPEFLTYFNYEAQQDKSGLPNDRFSAERPEGSISTLTIQRTEQRDSAMYRCASSLETTVYEQYFGPGTRLTVT.

The rearrangement joins TRBV5-8 to TRBJ1-2; TRBD1 is a possible D gene (6 bases). Trimming stripped 4 bases from V and 2 bases from J, with 12 bases between. The CDR3 runs to 14 residues. Per germline, CDR1 SGHTS and CDR2 YDEGEE. The CDR3 is CASSHLTGNYGYTF. CDR3 nucleotide sequence: TGTGCCAGCAGCCACCTCACAGGGAACTATGGCTACACCTTC.

This clonotype was counted a few times. The J gene is TRBJ1-2, the V gene TRBV7-9; 9 bases align to TRBD1. The V and J ends lost 2 bases and 0 bases, in that order; junction bases with no gene match: 1. The CDR3 loop spans 15 amino acids. Germline V gene data show CDR1 as SEHNR and CDR2 as FQNEAQ (reference sequence). CDR3 bases: TGTGCCAGCAGCTTATACAGGGGGCCTAACTATGGCTACACCTTC. It yields the protein CASSLYRGPNYGYTF.

Many counts were recorded for this clonotype. This chain uses TRBV7-2 with TRBJ2-6; D call uncertain. Per germline, CDR1 SGHTA and CDR2 FQGNSA. V was shortened by 1 base and J by 5 bases, with 9 bases between the two germline ends. This CDR3 has 15 residues. The CDR3 nucleotides read TGTGCCAGCAGCTTAGTTACAGACCGGGCCAACGTCCTGACTTTC. Residues: CASSLVTDRANVLTF.

This chain links TRBV12-3 or TRBV12-4 with TRBJ2-7; D possibly corresponds to TRBD2 (5 bases). This CDR3 has 14 residues. Between the trimmed V and J ends, which lost 6 bases and 0 bases, there was a span of 12 bases. CDR3 nucleotide sequence: TGTGCCAGCAGCGGGATTTCGAGCTCCTACGAGCAGTACTTC. Its protein product is CASSGISSSYEQYF.